This TCR beta chain originates from a study of chemoradiotherapy in HPV16-positive cancers. Looking at the study overall: Candidate HPV-specific T-cell clones and common TCR motifs came from functional assays in two HPV16-positive patients. Whole-study findings and limits: Non-HPV-specific T cells did not expand in tumors during treatment, whereas candidate HPV-specific clones and E7-related motifs did. For HPV16-positive patients, expanding HPV-responsive T cells associated with longer recurrence-free survival.

Over chemoradiotherapy, repertoires were sampled more than once. In regard to this clone: Its antigen is currently unknown.

Libraries were prepared by immunoSEQ multiplex PCR; TCRdb keeps only in-frame clonotypes and omits some of them. Here the sample spans around 1,200 clones, roughly nine tenths being singletons. This material consisted of tumor tissue, taken from a patient who underwent chemoradiotherapy. This TCR came from a human donor with HPV-associated anogenital cancer.

CDR3: CASSQQGTLQETQYF. CDR3 nucleotide sequence: TGTGCCAGCAGCCAACAGGGCACCTTACAAGAGACCCAGTACTTC. The rearrangement joins TRBV5-5 to TRBJ2-5, with D perhaps TRBD1 (6 bases). CDR3 length equals 15 residues. The V gene's germline CDR1 is SGHKS and CDR2 YYEKEE (reference sequence). V lost 4 bases and J 2 bases, leaving 15 bases between the germline ends.